This TCR beta chain derives from a study of T cell changes during pregnancy in multiple sclerosis (dated by TCRdb to between 2019 and 2020). For the wider study: The study examined how the T cell repertoire changed over the course of pregnancy in women with multiple sclerosis.

On this clone itself: Its specific antigen is unknown. It has no much larger one-base neighbor in the sample; base qualities were not kept.

V is reduced by 0 bases and J by 9 bases, leaving a spacing of 16 bases between them. The CDR3 starts with the cysteine, ends with the phenylalanine, and has 15 residues. Kept here is only the CDR3 DNA, which spans 45 bases and is read in frame from base 1. CDR1 and CDR2, per the germline V gene, are SGHTS and YDEGEE. Library preparation was by the immunoSEQ multiplex PCR assay. Imported from immuneACCESS, the table was reduced by TCRdb to in-frame sequences with V and J called. These copies leave out some clones; in studies compared against another copy, an unresolved V gene accounts for under half, and the cause of the remainder is not known. In all, the sample holds 100,000 or so clones, and approximately 89% of those were seen once. About 3% of the sample is held by the ten biggest clonotypes.

The source is a female donor with multiple sclerosis, enrolled in a pregnancy study. The sample was peripheral blood, taken after pregnancy. The V and J genes are TRBV5-8 and TRBJ1-5, with no confident D gene call. The DNA is TGTGCCAGCAGCTTGGGCCCCGAAATCAGTTTGCCCCAGCATTTT. This translates into CASSLGPEISLPQHF.